The sequence of this T cell receptor beta chain was determined in a study of blood T cell repertoires in COVID-19. The table came from immunoSEQ multiplex PCR; TCRdb's copy has only in-frame clones and leaves some out. The data show roughly 120,000 clones, 90% seen once. The CDR3 loop spans 14 amino acids. V shed 8 bases and J 1 base; nucleotides not matched to a gene: 1. Germline CDR1 reads LNHDA; CDR2 reads SQIVND (reference sequence). The sequencing sample was made of peripheral blood. The TCR sequence derives from a man in his forties or fifties with active COVID-19. The chain combines TRBV19 with TRBJ2-2; 10 nucleotides line up with TRBD2. The CDR3, as DNA: TGTGCCAGTCGGACTAGCGGGAACACCGGGGAGCTGTTTTTT. The encoded protein is CASRTSGNTGELFF.